This TCR beta chain is from a study of CD8 T cells in ankylosing spondylitis. MiXCR, applied by TCRdb to the 5' RACE reads, yields one record per CDR3 protein. Here the sample spans about 310,000 distinct CDR3 sequences, around 20% being singletons. The germline V gene encodes CDR1 SGHTA and CDR2 FQGNSA. The V gene end was trimmed by 5 bases and the J gene end by 10 bases; junction bases not matched to a gene: 7. The length of the CDR3 is 14 residues. The genes are TRBV7-2 and TRBJ1-6; TRBD1 agrees at 8 bases. Sequencing was done on a sample of blood, either unsorted or a sorted T cell fraction (not recorded which). The receptor comes from a female donor with ankylosing spondylitis or in good health (not recorded which). In nucleotides, the CDR3 is TGTGCCAGCAGCGCGACAGGGGCCGGATCACCCCTCCACTTT. Translation: CASSATGAGSPLHF.